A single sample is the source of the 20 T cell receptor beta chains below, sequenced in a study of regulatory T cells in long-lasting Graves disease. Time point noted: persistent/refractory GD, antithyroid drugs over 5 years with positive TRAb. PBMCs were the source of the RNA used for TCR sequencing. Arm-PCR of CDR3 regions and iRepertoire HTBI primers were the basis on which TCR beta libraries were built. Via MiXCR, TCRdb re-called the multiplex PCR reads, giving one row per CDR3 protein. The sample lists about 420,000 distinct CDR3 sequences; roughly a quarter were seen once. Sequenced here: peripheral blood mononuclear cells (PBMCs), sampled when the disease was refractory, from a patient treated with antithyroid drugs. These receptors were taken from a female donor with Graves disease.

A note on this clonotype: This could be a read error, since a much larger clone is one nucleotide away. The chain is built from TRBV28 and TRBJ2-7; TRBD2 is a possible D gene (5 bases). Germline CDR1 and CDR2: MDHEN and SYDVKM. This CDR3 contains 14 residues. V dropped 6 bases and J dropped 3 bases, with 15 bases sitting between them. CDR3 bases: TGTGCCAGCAGATCGCCGGGATCATACTACGAGCAGTACTTC. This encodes CASRSPGSYYEQYF.

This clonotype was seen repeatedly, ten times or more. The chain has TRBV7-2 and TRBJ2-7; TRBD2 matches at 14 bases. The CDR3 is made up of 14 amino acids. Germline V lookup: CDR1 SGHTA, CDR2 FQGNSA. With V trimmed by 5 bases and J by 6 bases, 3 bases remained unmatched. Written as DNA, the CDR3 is TGTGCCAGCAGCCGACTAGCGGGAGGGGCCGAGCAGTACTTC. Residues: CASSRLAGGAEQYF. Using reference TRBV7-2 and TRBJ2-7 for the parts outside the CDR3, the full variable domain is GAGVSQSPSNKVTEKGKDVELRCDPISGHTALYWYRQSLGQGLEFLIYFQGNSAPDKSGLPSDRFSAERTGGSVSTLTIQRTQQEDSAVYLCASSRLAGGAEQYFGPGTRLTVT.

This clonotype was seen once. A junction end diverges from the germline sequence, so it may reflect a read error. The CDR3, as DNA: TGTGCCAGCAGCGTCCCGGGACTAGCGGGAGGCGTCTACAATGAGCAGTTCTTC. Its translation is CASSVPGLAGGVYNEQFF. V and J are TRBV5-1 and TRBJ2-1; 15 positions match TRBD2. The V gene's germline CDR1 is SGHRS and CDR2 YFSETQ. The CDR3 extends over 18 amino acids.

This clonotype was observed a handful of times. For the CDR3, the DNA is TGTGCCAGCAGTGAACTACAGGCGACCTACGAGCAGTACTTC. Protein product: CASSELQATYEQYF. The genes are TRBV6-1 and TRBJ2-7; tentative D call: TRBD1 (5 bases). The ends were cut back, 2 bases at V and 2 bases at J, with 10 bases in the middle. The germline V gene encodes CDR1 MNHNS and CDR2 SASEGT. The CDR3 totals 14 residues.

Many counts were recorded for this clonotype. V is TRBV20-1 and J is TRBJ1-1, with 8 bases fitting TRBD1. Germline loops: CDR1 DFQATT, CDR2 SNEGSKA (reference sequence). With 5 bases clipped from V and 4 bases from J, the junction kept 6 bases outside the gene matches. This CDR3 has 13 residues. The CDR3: CSASTGDATEAFF. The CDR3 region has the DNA TGCAGTGCTTCGACAGGGGACGCCACTGAAGCTTTCTTT.

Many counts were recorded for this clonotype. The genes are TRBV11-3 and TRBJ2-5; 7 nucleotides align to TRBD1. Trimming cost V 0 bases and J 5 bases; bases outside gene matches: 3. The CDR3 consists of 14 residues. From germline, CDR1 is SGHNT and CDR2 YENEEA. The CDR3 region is CASSLEGTAETQYF. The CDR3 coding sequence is TGTGCCAGCAGCTTAGAGGGGACAGCGGAGACCCAGTACTTC.

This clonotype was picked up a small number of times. CDR3 coding DNA: TGCAGCGTTGCTGGGGGACTAGCGGGAAGGGAGCTGTTTTTT. Translation: CSVAGGLAGRELFF. The rearrangement links TRBV29-1 to TRBJ2-2, with TRBD2 matching 13 bases. Germline V gene lookup returns CDR1 SQVTM and CDR2 ANQGSEA. This CDR3 has 14 residues. J was trimmed by 9 bases and V by 4 bases; bases with no gene match: 5.

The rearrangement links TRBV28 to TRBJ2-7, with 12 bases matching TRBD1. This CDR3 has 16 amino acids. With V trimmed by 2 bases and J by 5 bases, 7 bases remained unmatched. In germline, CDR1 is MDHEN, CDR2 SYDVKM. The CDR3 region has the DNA TGTGCCAGCAGTTTACCGGGACAGGGGGCTGTCAACGAGCAGTACTTC. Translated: CASSLPGQGAVNEQYF.

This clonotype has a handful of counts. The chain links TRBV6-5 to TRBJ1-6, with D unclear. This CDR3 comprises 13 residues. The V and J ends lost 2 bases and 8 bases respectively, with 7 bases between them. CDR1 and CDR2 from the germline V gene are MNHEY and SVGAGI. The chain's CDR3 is CASSYMADSPLHF. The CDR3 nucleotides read TGTGCCAGCAGTTACATGGCGGATTCACCCCTCCACTTT.

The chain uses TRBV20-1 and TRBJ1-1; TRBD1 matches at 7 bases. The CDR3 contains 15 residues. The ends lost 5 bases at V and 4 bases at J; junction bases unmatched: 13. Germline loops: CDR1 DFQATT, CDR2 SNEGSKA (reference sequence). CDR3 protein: CSAPSPTGMTTEAFF. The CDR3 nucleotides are TGCAGTGCTCCCAGCCCGACAGGGATGACCACTGAAGCTTTCTTT.

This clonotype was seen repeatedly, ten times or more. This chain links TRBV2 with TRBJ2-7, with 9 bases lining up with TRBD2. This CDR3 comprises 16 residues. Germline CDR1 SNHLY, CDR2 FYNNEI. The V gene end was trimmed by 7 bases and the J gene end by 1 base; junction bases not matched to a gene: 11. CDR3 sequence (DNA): TGTGCCAGCATCGGCGGTAGCGGGAGCGGGTCCTACGAGCAGTACTTC. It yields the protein CASIGGSGSGSYEQYF. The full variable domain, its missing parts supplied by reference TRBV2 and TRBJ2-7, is EPEVTQTPSHQVTQMGQEVILRCVPISNHLYFYWYRQILGQKVEFLVSFYNNEISEKSEIFDDQFSVERPDGSNFTLKIRSTKLEDSAMYFCASIGGSGSGSYEQYFGPGTRLTVT.

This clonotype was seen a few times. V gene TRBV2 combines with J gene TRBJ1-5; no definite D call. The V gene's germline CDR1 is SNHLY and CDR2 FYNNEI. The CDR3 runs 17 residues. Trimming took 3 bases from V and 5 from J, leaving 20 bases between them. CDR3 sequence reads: CASSDWKLSSIYQPQHF. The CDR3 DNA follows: TGTGCCAGCAGTGATTGGAAGCTCTCCTCGATATATCAGCCCCAGCATTTT.

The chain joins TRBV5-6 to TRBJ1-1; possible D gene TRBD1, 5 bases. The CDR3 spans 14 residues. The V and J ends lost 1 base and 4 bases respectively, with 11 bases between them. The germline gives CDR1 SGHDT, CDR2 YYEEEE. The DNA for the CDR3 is TGTGCCAGCAGCTTGTTGGGGCAGGTCACTGAAGCTTTCTTT. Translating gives CASSLLGQVTEAFF.

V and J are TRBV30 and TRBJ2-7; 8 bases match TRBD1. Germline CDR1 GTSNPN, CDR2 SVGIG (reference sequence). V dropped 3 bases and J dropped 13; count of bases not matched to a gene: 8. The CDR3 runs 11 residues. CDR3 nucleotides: TGTGCCTGGAGCGTTGGACAGGGTTACTACTTC. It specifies CAWSVGQGYYF.

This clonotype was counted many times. The CDR3 protein is CASGSDRVDQPQHF. CDR3 sequence (DNA): TGTGCTAGTGGGTCAGACAGGGTTGATCAGCCCCAGCATTTT. The chain has TRBV12-5 and TRBJ1-5; 7 positions agree with TRBD1. Germline CDR1 and CDR2: LGHNT and FRNRAP. This CDR3 is 14 amino acids long. J gave up 5 bases and V 6 bases, and 7 bases lay outside the gene matches.

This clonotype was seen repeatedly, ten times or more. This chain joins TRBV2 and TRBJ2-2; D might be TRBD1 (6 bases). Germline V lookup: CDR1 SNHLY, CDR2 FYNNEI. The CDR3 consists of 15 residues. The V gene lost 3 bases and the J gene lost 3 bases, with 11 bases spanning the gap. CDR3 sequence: CASSEPGVDTGELFF. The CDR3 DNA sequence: TGTGCCAGCAGTGAGCCAGGGGTGGACACCGGGGAGCTGTTTTTT.

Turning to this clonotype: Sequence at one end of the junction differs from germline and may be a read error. Here the CDR3 reads CASRLGGLSSTGELFF. CDR3 nucleotide sequence: TGTGCCAGCAGGTTAGGGGGACTATCCTCCACCGGGGAGCTGTTTTTT. The rearrangement joins TRBV12-3 or TRBV12-4 to TRBJ2-2; maybe TRBD2 (7 bases). The CDR3 length is 16 residues.

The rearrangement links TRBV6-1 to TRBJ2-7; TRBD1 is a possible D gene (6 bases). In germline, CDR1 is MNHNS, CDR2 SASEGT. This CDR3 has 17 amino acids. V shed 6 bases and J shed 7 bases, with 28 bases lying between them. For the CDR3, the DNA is TGTGCCAGCAGCCTCTCAGGGGTTGCGCCAAGATTTCTAGAGCAGTACTTC. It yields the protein CASSLSGVAPRFLEQYF.

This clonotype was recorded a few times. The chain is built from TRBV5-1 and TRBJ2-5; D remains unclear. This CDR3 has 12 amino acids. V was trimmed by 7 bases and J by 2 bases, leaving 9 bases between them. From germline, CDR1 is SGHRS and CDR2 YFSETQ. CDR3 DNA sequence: TGCGCCAGCGGCCCCCAGCAAGAGACCCAGTACTTC. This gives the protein CASGPQQETQYF.

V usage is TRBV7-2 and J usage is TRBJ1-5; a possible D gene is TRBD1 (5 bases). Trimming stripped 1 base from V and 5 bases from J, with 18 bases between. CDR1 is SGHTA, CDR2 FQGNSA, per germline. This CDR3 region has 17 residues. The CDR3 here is CASSLVNYRDAYQPQHF. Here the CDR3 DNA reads TGTGCCAGCAGCTTAGTGAACTACCGGGACGCCTATCAGCCCCAGCATTTT.